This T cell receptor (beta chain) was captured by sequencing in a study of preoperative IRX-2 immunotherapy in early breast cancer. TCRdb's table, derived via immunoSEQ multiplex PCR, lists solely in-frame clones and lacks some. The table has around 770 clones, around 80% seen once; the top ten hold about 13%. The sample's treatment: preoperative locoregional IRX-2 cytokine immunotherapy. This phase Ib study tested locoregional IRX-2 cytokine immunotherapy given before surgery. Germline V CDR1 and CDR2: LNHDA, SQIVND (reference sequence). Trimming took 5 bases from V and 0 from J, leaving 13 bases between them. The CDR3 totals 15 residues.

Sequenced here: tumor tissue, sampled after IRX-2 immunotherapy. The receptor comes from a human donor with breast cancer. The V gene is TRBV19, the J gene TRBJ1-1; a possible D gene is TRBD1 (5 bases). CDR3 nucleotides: TGTGCCAGTAGTCCTTTAGACAGTATGAACACTGAAGCTTTCTTT. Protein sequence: CASSPLDSMNTEAFF.